This T cell receptor beta chain was recorded in a study of cytomegalovirus exposure and HLA in healthy donors. Study findings and constraints: Later analysis identified a missense DCLRE1C variant that was linked to TCR beta V- and J-gene trimming. Generally TCR sequences proved uncommon, though certain public TCRs appeared in numerous donors.

13 Jbeta primers and 60 Vbeta primers were used for the PCR. Method: immunoSEQ multiplex PCR; TCRdb's copy keeps in-frame clones and lacks some. Among more than 95,000 clones listed, less than 80% were seen once. Unrecorded immune exposures were likely, despite nominal health at sampling. With respect to this clone: Antigen: not known.

The CDR3 covers 15 residues. V lost 3 bases, J lost 2 bases, and 12 bases lay in between. Germline CDR1 reads LNHDA; CDR2 reads SQIVND (reference sequence). Sequencing input: PBMCs. The chain recombines TRBV19 with TRBJ2-3; D is possibly TRBD2 (6 bases). The source of this sequence is a man aged 50 to 59 in good health and CMV-seronegative. CDR3 loop: CASSIRRGTTDTQYF. The DNA of the CDR3 is TGTGCCAGTAGTATTAGGAGGGGAACCACAGATACGCAGTATTTT.